This TCR beta chain was found in a study of T cells in Graves' hyperthyroidism and ophthalmopathy. Study findings and constraints: Stable hyperthyroidism was separated from ophthalmopathy by a model based on 13 V-J features.

Germline V CDR1 and CDR2: SQVTM, ANQGSEA. The CDR3 runs to 10 residues. V was clipped by 6 bases and J by 6 bases, with 8 bases between them. There were TCR beta CDR3 regions amplified from RNA transcripts. HTBI primers were employed in a first-round RT-PCR of the TCR CDR3. From the multiplex PCR reads, TCRdb called clonotypes with MiXCR, one entry per CDR3 protein. The top ten clones hold around 50% of a sample with about 210,000 distinct CDR3 sequences, more than 15% of them seen once. This clonotype has just a few counts. The antigen remains undetermined. Pregnant or lactating patients were excluded, as were those with uncontrolled infection or other autoimmune disease. Clinical symptoms, serum thyroxine and TRAb, thyroid ultrasound and orbital computed tomography were used for the diagnoses.

The gene calls are TRBV29-1 and TRBJ1-1; no clear D. The receptor was derived from a man aged 50 to 60 with Graves' hyperthyroidism. Sequenced material: blood. The CDR3, as DNA: TGCAGCGTCGTAATGGCTGAAGCTTTCTTT. Protein product: CSVVMAEAFF.